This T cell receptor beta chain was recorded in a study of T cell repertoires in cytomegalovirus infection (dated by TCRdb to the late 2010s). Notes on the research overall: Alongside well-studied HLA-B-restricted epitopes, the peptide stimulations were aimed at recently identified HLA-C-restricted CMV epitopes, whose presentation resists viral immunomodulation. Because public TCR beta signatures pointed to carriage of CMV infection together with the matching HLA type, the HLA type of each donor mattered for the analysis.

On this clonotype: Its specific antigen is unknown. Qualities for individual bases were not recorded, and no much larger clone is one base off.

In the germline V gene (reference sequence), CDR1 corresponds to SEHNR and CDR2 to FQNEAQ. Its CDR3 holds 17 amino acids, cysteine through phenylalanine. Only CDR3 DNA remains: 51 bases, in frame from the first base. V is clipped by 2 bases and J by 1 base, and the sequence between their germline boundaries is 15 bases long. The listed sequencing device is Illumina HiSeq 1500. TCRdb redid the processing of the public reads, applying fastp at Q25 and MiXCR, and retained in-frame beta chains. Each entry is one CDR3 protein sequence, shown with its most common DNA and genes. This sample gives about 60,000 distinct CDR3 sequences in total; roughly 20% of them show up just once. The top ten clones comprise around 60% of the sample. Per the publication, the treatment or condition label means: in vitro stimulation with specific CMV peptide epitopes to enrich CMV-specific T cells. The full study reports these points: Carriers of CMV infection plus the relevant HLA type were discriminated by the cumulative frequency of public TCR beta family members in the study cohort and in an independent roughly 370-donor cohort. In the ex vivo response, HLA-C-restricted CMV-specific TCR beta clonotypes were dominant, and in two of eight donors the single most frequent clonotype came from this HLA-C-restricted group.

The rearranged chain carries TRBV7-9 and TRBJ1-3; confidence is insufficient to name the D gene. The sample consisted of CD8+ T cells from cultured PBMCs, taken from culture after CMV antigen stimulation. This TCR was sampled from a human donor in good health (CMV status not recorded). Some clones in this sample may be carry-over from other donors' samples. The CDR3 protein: CASSLLGRRISGNTIYF. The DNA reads TGTGCCAGCAGCTTATTAGGTCGTCGAATTTCTGGAAACACCATATATTTT. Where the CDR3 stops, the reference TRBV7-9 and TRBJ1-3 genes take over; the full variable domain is DTGVSQNPRHKITKRGQNVTFRCDPISEHNRLYWYRQTLGQGPEFLTYFQNEAQLEKSRLLSDRFSAERPKGSFSTLEIQRTEQGDSAMYLCASSLLGRRISGNTIYFGEGSWLTVV.